This T cell receptor beta chain was captured in a study of shared clonotypes between healthy human individuals. Findings and limits, study-wide: The authors sampled blood alone, and tissue repertoires likely differ.

Every donor was a Caucasian adult from Nashville, Tennessee. The CDR3 covers 13 residues. V lost 7 bases to trimming and J lost 3 bases; unmatched junction nucleotides: 5. The germline V gene has CDR1 SNHLY and CDR2 FYNNEI. Authors' analysis steps: Sequence data from immunoSEQ were junction-only and lacked quality scores; consequently, filtering differed. The protocol was immunoSEQ multiplex PCR, while the TCRdb copy is restricted to in-frame clones and leaves out a portion. V and J calls and clone size come straight from that table; D and trimming were deduced from the DNA. This sample carries more than 400,000 clones, approximately 95% of them seen once, and the ten largest clones take about 0.068%. Concerning this clone: The antigen is not known.

What was sequenced was naive CD4+ T cells sorted from blood. Subset denoted: CD45RA+ positively selected. The receptor was derived from a young woman in good health. V gene TRBV2 combines with J gene TRBJ1-1, with 7 bases fitting TRBD1. CDR3 in DNA: TGTGCCAGCATGACACAGGGGCACACTGAAGCTTTCTTT. Translating gives CASMTQGHTEAFF. The full variable domain, completed using reference TRBV2 and TRBJ1-1, is EPEVTQTPSHQVTQMGQEVILRCVPISNHLYFYWYRQILGQKVEFLVSFYNNEISEKSEIFDDQFSVERPDGSNFTLKIRSTKLEDSAMYFCASMTQGHTEAFFGQGTRLTVV.